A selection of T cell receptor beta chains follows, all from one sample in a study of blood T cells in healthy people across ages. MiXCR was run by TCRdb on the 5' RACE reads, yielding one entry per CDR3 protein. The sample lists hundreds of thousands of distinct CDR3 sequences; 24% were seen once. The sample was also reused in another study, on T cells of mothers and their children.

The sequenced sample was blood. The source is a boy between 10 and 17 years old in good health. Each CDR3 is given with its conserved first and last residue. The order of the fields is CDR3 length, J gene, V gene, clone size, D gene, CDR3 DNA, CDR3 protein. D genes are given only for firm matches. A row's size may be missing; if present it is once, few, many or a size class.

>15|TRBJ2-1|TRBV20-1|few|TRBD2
TGCAGTGCTGACCTATGGCGGGGGGGATTGGATGAGCAGTTCTTC
CSADLWRGGLDEQFF
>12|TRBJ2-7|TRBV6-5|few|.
TGTGCCAGCGGGCTCGACAGCCACGAGCAGTACTTC
CASGLDSHEQYF
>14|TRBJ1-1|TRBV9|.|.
TGTGCCAGCAGTTTTGCAGTCATGAACACTGAAGCTTTCTTT
CASSFAVMNTEAFF
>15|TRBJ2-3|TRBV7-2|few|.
TGTGCCAGCAGCTTAGGGGGAACCACCACAGATACGCAGTATTTT
CASSLGGTTTDTQYF
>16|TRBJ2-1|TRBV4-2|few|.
TGTGCCAGCAGCACCGGTTCGCGCGGTAGCAGGCATGAGCAGTTCTTC
CASSTGSRGSRHEQFF
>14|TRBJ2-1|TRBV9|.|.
TGTGCCAGCAGCGTCGCTAGCGTAAACAATGAGCAGTTCTTC
CASSVASVNNEQFF
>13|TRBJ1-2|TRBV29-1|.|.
TGCAGCGTACAAACAGGTGCTAACTATGGCTACACCTTC
CSVQTGANYGYTF
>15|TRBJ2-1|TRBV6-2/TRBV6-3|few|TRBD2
TGTGCCAGCACTAACACCGGGGGGACTTACAATGAGCAGTTCTTC
CASTNTGGTYNEQFF
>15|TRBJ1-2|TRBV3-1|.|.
TGTGCCAGCAGCCAAGATTGTAACGGACCGTATGGCTACACCTTC
CASSQDCNGPYGYTF
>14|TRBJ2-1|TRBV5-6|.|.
TGTGCCAGCAAAAGTGGGGGGACTTTAGGTTGGCAGTTCTTC
CASKSGGTLGWQFF
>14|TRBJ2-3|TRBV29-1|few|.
TGCAGCGTTGCCGGGCTCGTCCGCACAGATACGCAGTATTTT
CSVAGLVRTDTQYF
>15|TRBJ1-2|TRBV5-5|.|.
TGTGCCAGCAGCTTGGGTTCCGGGGGTACCTATGGCTACACCTTC
CASSLGSGGTYGYTF
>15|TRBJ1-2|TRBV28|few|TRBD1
TGTGCCAGTAGGATTCCGACAGGGGGCTCTAGTGGCTACACCTTC
CASRIPTGGSSGYTF
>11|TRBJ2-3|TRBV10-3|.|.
TGTGCCATCAGTGAGAGGGATACGCAGTATTTT
CAISERDTQYF
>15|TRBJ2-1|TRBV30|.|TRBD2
TGTGCCTGGGGGACTAGCGGGGGGACCTACAATGAGCAGTTCTTC
CAWGTSGGTYNEQFF
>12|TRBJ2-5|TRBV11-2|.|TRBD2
TGTGCCAGCGGCTTAGCGGGGCTGGAGCAGTACTTC
CASGLAGLEQYF
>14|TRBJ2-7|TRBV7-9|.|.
TGTGCCAGCAGCTTGGGACAGACTAGCTACGAGCAGTACTTC
CASSLGQTSYEQYF
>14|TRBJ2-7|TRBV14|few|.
TGTGCCAGCAGCCAACGAAGGACAGCCAACGAGCAGTACTTC
CASSQRRTANEQYF
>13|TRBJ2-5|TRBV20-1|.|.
TGCAGTGCAGAAACGGGGTTCCAGGAGACCCAGTACTTC
CSAETGFQETQYF
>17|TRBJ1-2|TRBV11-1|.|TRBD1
TGTGCCAGCAGACGAACCGGGACAGGTCTTTTTTTAAGTGGCTACACCTTC
CASRRTGTGLFLSGYTF
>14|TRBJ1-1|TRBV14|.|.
TGTGCCAGCAGCTCCCGCTCCGTTTACACTGAAGCTTTCTTT
CASSSRSVYTEAFF
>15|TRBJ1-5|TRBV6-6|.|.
TGTGCCAGCAGTTACGGGACACCAGGCAATCAGCCCCAGCATTTT
CASSYGTPGNQPQHF
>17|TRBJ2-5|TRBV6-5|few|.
TGTGCCAGCAGTTACTCGATTGCCCGGGAGCAAGGAGAGACCCAGTACTTC
CASSYSIAREQGETQYF
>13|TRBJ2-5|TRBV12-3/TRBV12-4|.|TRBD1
TGTGCCAGCAGAACGACAGGGCGGGAGACCCAGTACTTC
CASRTTGRETQYF
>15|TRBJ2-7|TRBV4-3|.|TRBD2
TGCGCCAGCAGCCAAGGCCCTAGCGGGAGCTACGAGCAGTACTTC
CASSQGPSGSYEQYF
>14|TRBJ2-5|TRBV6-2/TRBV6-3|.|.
TGTGCCAGCAGTTACCGTTGGGTTTCGGAGACCCAGTACTTC
CASSYRWVSETQYF
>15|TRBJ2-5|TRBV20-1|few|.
TGCAGTGCTAGAGATCTCGCCAGGGTCGGAGAGACCCAGTACTTC
CSARDLARVGETQYF
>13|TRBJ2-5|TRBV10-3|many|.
TGTGCCATCAGTGTGAGCCCAGGGGAGACCCAGTACTTC
CAISVSPGETQYF
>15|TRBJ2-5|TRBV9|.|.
TGTGCCAGCAGCGATGGGGTAACGAATCAAGAGACCCAGTACTTC
CASSDGVTNQETQYF
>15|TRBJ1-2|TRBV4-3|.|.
TGCGCCAGCAGCCAAACTGAGCGGTTGGTCTATGGCTACACCTTC
CASSQTERLVYGYTF
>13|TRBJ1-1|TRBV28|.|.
TGTGCCAGCAGTTTCCGGATGAACACTGAAGCTTTCTTT
CASSFRMNTEAFF
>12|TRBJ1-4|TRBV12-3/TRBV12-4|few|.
TGTGCCAGCACCACGGGGGGAGAAAACCTGTTTTTT
CASTTGGENLFF
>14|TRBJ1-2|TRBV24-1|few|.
TGTGCCACCAGTGATTACAGGGTTGGCTATGGCTACACCTTC
CATSDYRVGYGYTF
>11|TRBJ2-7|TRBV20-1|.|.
TGCAGTGCCAAACTAGGCTACGAGCAGTACTTC
CSAKLGYEQYF
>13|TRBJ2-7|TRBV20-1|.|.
TGCAGTGCCACTCCATACCCCATGGGCGAGCAGTACTTC
CSATPYPMGEQYF
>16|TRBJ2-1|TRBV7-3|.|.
TGTGCCAGCAGCTTAACCCTAGTTTTAGGAACGGATGAGCAGTTCTTC
CASSLTLVLGTDEQFF